The source of this T cell receptor (beta chain) is a study of T cells in localized non-small cell lung cancer. Study outcomes and limitations: Adjacent lung was found to contain a median roughly 58 of the top 100 tumor clones. A denser population of T cells in blood accompanied longer overall survival. Heterogeneity remains possible, as sequencing covered one tumor region only.

The protocol was immunoSEQ multiplex PCR, while the TCRdb copy is restricted to in-frame clones and leaves out a portion. The sample records nearly 25,000 clones, approximately 84% being singletons. A remark on this clone: Its antigen remains unidentified.

The CDR3 has 14 residues. CDR1 ENHRY and CDR2 SYGVKD come from the germline V gene. V was pared by 3 bases and J by 2 bases, with 2 bases of the junction left unmatched. The receptor's source is a male donor at least 60 years old with stage II squamous cell lung carcinoma. The chain is built from TRBV10-3 and TRBJ2-3; 7 bases are a match to TRBD2. The sample here was peripheral blood, taken before any cancer treatment. The CDR3 DNA is TGTGCCATCAGTGAACGGGGGGTCACAGATACGCAGTATTTT. It codes for CAISERGVTDTQYF.